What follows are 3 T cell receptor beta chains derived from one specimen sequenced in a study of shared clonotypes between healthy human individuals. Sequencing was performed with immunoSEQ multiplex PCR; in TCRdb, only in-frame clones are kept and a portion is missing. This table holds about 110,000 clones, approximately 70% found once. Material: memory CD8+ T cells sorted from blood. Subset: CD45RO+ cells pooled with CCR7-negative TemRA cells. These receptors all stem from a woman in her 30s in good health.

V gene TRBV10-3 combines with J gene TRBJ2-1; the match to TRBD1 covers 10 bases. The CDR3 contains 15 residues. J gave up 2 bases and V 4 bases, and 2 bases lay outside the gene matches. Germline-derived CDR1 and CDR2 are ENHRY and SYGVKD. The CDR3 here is CAISVGTGAYNEQFF. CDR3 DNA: TGTGCCATCAGTGTTGGGACAGGGGCCTACAATGAGCAGTTCTTC.

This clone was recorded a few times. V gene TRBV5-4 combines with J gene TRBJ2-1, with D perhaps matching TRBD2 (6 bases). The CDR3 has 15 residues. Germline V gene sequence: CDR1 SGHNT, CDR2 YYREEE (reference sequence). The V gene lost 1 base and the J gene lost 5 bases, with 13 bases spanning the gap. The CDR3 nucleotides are TGTGCCAGCAGCTTGTTATCGGGAGCGGACAATGAGCAGTTCTTC. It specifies CASSLLSGADNEQFF.

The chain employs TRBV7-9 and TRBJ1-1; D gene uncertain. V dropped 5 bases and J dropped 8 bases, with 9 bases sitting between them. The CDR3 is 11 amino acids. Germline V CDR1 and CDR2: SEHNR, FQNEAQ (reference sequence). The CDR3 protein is CASSDAPEAFF. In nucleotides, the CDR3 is TGTGCCAGCAGCGATGCGCCAGAAGCTTTCTTT.